These T cell receptor beta chains were read from a single sample in a study of blood T cell repertoires in COVID-19. TCRdb keeps only in-frame clones here, not all; method: immunoSEQ multiplex PCR. The data contain about 120,000 clones, approximately 81% of them singletons. Sample: peripheral blood. These receptors all stem from a man aged 60-69 years with acute or convalescent COVID-19. Each CDR3 is given with its conserved first and last residue. The D gene is left open where the match is weak. Clone size is given for some rows only: seen once, a few or many times, or a class if the clone is expanded.

j_gene: TRBJ1-2
len: 14
v_gene: TRBV12-5
d_gene: TRBD1
abundance: NA
CDR3nt: TGTGCTAGTGGTTTGACAGGGGGTCTAGAAGGCTACACCTTC
CDR3aa: CASGLTGGLEGYTF

j_gene: TRBJ1-4
len: 16
v_gene: TRBV28
d_gene: NA
abundance: few
CDR3nt: TGTGCCAGCAGTCCTCCCGGAACAGGGATTAATGAAAAACTGTTTTTT
CDR3aa: CASSPPGTGINEKLFF

j_gene: TRBJ1-5
len: 13
v_gene: TRBV4-3
d_gene: NA
abundance: NA
CDR3nt: TGCGCCAGCAGCCAAGATCGGGATCAGCCCCAGCATTTT
CDR3aa: CASSQDRDQPQHF

j_gene: TRBJ1-2
len: 18
v_gene: TRBV21-1
d_gene: NA
abundance: NA
CDR3nt: TGTGCCAGCAGCCCTTCCGAGGACAGGGGGCGTACTAACTATGGCTACACCTTC
CDR3aa: CASSPSEDRGRTNYGYTF

j_gene: TRBJ1-4
len: 16
v_gene: TRBV28
d_gene: TRBD1
abundance: NA
CDR3nt: TGTGCCAGCAGTTCCCTCCCGACAGGGCTCAATGAAAAACTGTTTTTT
CDR3aa: CASSSLPTGLNEKLFF

j_gene: TRBJ1-2
len: 17
v_gene: TRBV15
d_gene: TRBD1
abundance: NA
CDR3nt: TGTGCCACCAGCAGCGTTATGACAGGGGGCAAGAACTATAGCTACACCTTC
CDR3aa: CATSSVMTGGKNYSYTF

j_gene: TRBJ2-5
len: 13
v_gene: TRBV7-9
d_gene: NA
abundance: NA
CDR3nt: TGTGCCAGCAGCGCCCGGGTGGTTGAGACCCAGTACTTC
CDR3aa: CASSARVVETQYF

j_gene: TRBJ2-3
len: 16
v_gene: TRBV4-3
d_gene: TRBD2
abundance: NA
CDR3nt: TGCGCCAGCAGCCGGGGGGGAGCGGGAGTACCGGATACGCAGTATTTT
CDR3aa: CASSRGGAGVPDTQYF

j_gene: TRBJ2-2
len: 14
v_gene: TRBV7-2
d_gene: TRBD1
abundance: NA
CDR3nt: TGTGCCAGCAGCCTCGCAGGGGGCACCGGGGAGCTGTTTTTT
CDR3aa: CASSLAGGTGELFF

j_gene: TRBJ2-6
len: 14
v_gene: TRBV11-2
d_gene: NA
abundance: NA
CDR3nt: TGTGCCAGCAGCTTAGCGAGGGGAGGCAACGTCCTGACTTTC
CDR3aa: CASSLARGGNVLTF

j_gene: TRBJ2-5
len: 15
v_gene: TRBV7-9
d_gene: TRBD1
abundance: NA
CDR3nt: TGTGCCAGCAGCCCCCCGGGACAGCTCCAAGAGACCCAGTACTTC
CDR3aa: CASSPPGQLQETQYF

j_gene: TRBJ1-3
len: 14
v_gene: TRBV29-1
d_gene: TRBD1
abundance: NA
CDR3nt: TGCAGCGCCGATACAGGGGGCTCTGGAAACACCATATATTTT
CDR3aa: CSADTGGSGNTIYF

j_gene: TRBJ2-5
len: 14
v_gene: TRBV5-1
d_gene: TRBD1
abundance: few
CDR3nt: TGCGCCAGCAGCTTGGCAGGGGGTGGAGAGACCCAGTACTTC
CDR3aa: CASSLAGGGETQYF

j_gene: TRBJ2-4
len: 15
v_gene: TRBV2
d_gene: TRBD1
abundance: once
CDR3nt: TGTGCCAGCAGTCGGGACAGGGGGCGGGAAAACATTCAGTACTTC
CDR3aa: CASSRDRGRENIQYF

j_gene: TRBJ2-7
len: 12
v_gene: TRBV29-1
d_gene: TRBD2
abundance: NA
CDR3nt: TGCAGCGGCACACTAGCGGGAGACGAGCAGTACTTC
CDR3aa: CSGTLAGDEQYF

j_gene: TRBJ2-7
len: 12
v_gene: TRBV5-5
d_gene: NA
abundance: NA
CDR3nt: TGTGCCAGCAGCTTAGAGGGAATTGAGCAGTACTTC
CDR3aa: CASSLEGIEQYF

j_gene: TRBJ2-3
len: 15
v_gene: TRBV3-1/TRBV3-2
d_gene: NA
abundance: NA
CDR3nt: TGTGCCAGCAGCCAAGAACCGAGTAGCACAGATACGCAGTATTTT
CDR3aa: CASSQEPSSTDTQYF

j_gene: TRBJ2-5
len: 15
v_gene: TRBV24-1
d_gene: NA
abundance: NA
CDR3nt: TGTGCCACCAGTGACCCCGACAGGATCCAAGAGACCCAGTACTTC
CDR3aa: CATSDPDRIQETQYF

j_gene: TRBJ2-7
len: 11
v_gene: TRBV7-2
d_gene: NA
abundance: NA
CDR3nt: TGTGCCAGCAGCCAGGCCCGGGAGCAGTACTTC
CDR3aa: CASSQAREQYF

j_gene: TRBJ2-5
len: 13
v_gene: TRBV4-3
d_gene: NA
abundance: NA
CDR3nt: TGCGCCAGCAGCCAAGACTTCCAAGAGACCCAGTACTTC
CDR3aa: CASSQDFQETQYF

j_gene: TRBJ2-5
len: 13
v_gene: TRBV24-1
d_gene: NA
abundance: NA
CDR3nt: TGTGCCACCAGTGACTCGGCTAGTCAGACCCAGTACTTC
CDR3aa: CATSDSASQTQYF

j_gene: TRBJ2-3
len: 14
v_gene: TRBV7-9
d_gene: TRBD2
abundance: NA
CDR3nt: TGTGCCAGCAGCTTACGTCGGGAGGGGATGGCGCAGTATTTT
CDR3aa: CASSLRREGMAQYF

j_gene: TRBJ2-7
len: 15
v_gene: TRBV7-9
d_gene: TRBD1
abundance: NA
CDR3nt: TGTGCCAGCAGCCCCGGACAGGTCGGAAAGAACGAGCAGTACTTC
CDR3aa: CASSPGQVGKNEQYF